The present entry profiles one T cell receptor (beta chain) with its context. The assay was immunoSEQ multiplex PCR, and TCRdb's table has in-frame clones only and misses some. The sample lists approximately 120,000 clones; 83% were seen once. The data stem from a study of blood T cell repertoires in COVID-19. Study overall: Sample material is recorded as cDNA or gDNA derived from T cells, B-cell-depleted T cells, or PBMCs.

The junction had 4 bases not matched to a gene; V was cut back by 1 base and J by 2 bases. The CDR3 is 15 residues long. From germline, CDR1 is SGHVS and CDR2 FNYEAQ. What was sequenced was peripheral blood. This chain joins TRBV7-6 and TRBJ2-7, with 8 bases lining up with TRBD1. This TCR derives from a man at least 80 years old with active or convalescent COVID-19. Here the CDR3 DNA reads TGTGCCAGCAGCTTAGGGGACAGGAGTACCTACGAGCAGTACTTC. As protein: CASSLGDRSTYEQYF.